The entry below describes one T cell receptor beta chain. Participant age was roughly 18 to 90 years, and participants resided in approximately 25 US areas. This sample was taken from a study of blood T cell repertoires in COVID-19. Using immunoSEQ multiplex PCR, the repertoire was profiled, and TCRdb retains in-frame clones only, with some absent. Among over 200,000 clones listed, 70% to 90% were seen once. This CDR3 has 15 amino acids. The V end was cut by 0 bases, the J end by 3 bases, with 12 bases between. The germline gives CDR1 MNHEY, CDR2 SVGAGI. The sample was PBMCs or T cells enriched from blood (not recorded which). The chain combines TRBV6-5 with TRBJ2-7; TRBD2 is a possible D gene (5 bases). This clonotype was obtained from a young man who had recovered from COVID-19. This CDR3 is CASSYSPSGYYEQYF. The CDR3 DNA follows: TGTGCCAGCAGTTACTCGCCCAGCGGTTACTACGAGCAGTACTTC.